Listed below are T cell receptor beta chains from one sample, sequenced in a study of blood T cell repertoires in COVID-19. Some clones are missing from TCRdb's copy, which holds only in-frame ones; the method was immunoSEQ multiplex PCR. The data show 95,000 to 110,000 clones, around 84% seen once. Sequenced: peripheral blood. The source of these receptors is a man in his fifties or sixties with acute or convalescent COVID-19. Both conserved end residues are part of each CDR3. A D gene is named only where the DNA matches it firmly. A row's size may be missing; if present it is once, few, many or a size class.

D | J | size | V | DNA | CDR3
- | TRBJ1-1 | once | TRBV3-1/TRBV3-2 | TGTGCCAGCAGCGGAGGGGATAAGACTGAAGCTTTCTTT | CASSGGDKTEAFF
TRBD1 | TRBJ2-7 | - | TRBV10-3 | TGTGCCATCAGTGAGTCGGGGACAGGGGCCTCCGAGCAGTACTTC | CAISESGTGASEQYF
- | TRBJ2-4 | - | TRBV28 | TGTGCCAGCAGTGGAGCGGGTGCAGCCAAAAACATTCAGTACTTC | CASSGAGAAKNIQYF
TRBD1 | TRBJ1-6 | - | TRBV27 | TGTGCCAGCATGCCGACGACAGGGGGTAATTCACCCCTCCACTTT | CASMPTTGGNSPLHF
- | TRBJ2-2 | - | TRBV11-2 | TGTGCCAGCAGCTCTACAGCTAACACCGGGGAGCTGTTTTTT | CASSSTANTGELFF
TRBD1 | TRBJ1-4 | once | TRBV30 | TGTGCCTCCAACCAGAGGGACAGTTACGAAAAACTGTTTTTT | CASNQRDSYEKLFF
- | TRBJ1-4 | - | TRBV6-5 | TGTGCCAGCAGAGGATTCGGGGGGGGAGAGGAAAAACTGTTTTTT | CASRGFGGGEEKLFF
TRBD2 | TRBJ2-5 | once | TRBV3-1/TRBV3-2 | TGTGCCAGCAGCCCTCCTGGGACTAGCAAGTACTTC | CASSPPGTSKYF
TRBD2 | TRBJ2-1 | - | TRBV10-1 | TGCGCCAGCAGTGAGTCGACTAGCGGAGTGTTCTTC | CASSESTSGVFF
TRBD2 | TRBJ2-5 | few | TRBV3-1/TRBV3-2 | TGTGCCAGCAGCCAAGGCCGATTAGCGGGAGGTCGGGGAGAGACCCAGTACTTC | CASSQGRLAGGRGETQYF